A selection of T cell receptor beta chains follows, all from one sample in a study of siplizumab effects on memory and regulatory T cells. Using immunoSEQ multiplex PCR, the repertoire was profiled, and TCRdb retains in-frame clones only, with some absent. The sample has 45,000 to 50,000 clones; about 90% are singletons. The sequencing sample was made of naive CD8+ T cells sorted from blood. The receptors shown here come from a human donor in good health. The CDR3 runs from the conserved cysteine through the conserved F or W. The D gene is left open where the match is weak. Clone size is shown for a subset of rows, as once, few, many or a class of expanded clone.

v_gene,d_gene,j_gene,abundance,CDR3nt,CDR3aa
TRBV7-9,TRBD1,TRBJ1-3,NA,TGTGCCAGCAGCTTAATGACAGGGACTGGAAACACCATATATTTT,CASSLMTGTGNTIYF
TRBV6-5,TRBD2,TRBJ2-1,NA,TGTGCCAGCAGCGCCCATCCTAGCGGGAGCTCTGAGCAGTTCTTC,CASSAHPSGSSEQFF
TRBV7-9,NA,TRBJ1-1,NA,TGTGCCAGCAGACCTATTGGCAACACTGAAGCTTTCTTT,CASRPIGNTEAFF
TRBV5-1,NA,TRBJ1-5,NA,TGCGCCAGCGGTGCTAGGGCCGGGCAGCCCCAGCATTTT,CASGARAGQPQHF
TRBV7-9,TRBD2,TRBJ2-7,NA,TGTGCCAGCAGAGAGCGGGAGGGCCACTACGAGCAGTACTTC,CASREREGHYEQYF
TRBV7-8,TRBD2,TRBJ2-1,NA,TGTGCCAGCAGCCTCCCTGTGGCGGGAGGTAGCTCCTACAATGAGCAGTTCTTC,CASSLPVAGGSSYNEQFF
TRBV5-1,NA,TRBJ1-1,few,TGCGCCAGCAGCTTACCACTTCGGAACACTGAAGCTTTCTTT,CASSLPLRNTEAFF
TRBV11-2,TRBD2,TRBJ2-7,NA,TGTGCCAGCAGGGCCACTAGCGACTCCTACGAGCAGTACTTC,CASRATSDSYEQYF
TRBV7-9,TRBD2,TRBJ2-7,NA,TGTGCCAGCAGGAGGACTAGCGGGACGTCCTACGAGCAGTACTTC,CASRRTSGTSYEQYF
TRBV10-3,TRBD2,TRBJ2-7,once,TGTGCCATCAGTGATGTTAGCGGGTCCTACGAGCAGTACTTC,CAISDVSGSYEQYF
TRBV19,NA,TRBJ1-1,NA,TGTGCCAGTACCGGAACTGAAGCTTTCTTT,CASTGTEAFF
TRBV13,TRBD1,TRBJ1-4,NA,TGTGCCAGCAGCCGACAGGGAAGAGCTAATGAAAAACTGTTTTTT,CASSRQGRANEKLFF
TRBV25-1,NA,TRBJ1-5,NA,TGTGCCAGTTCTGGGCAGAACAATCAGCCCCAGCATTTT,CASSGQNNQPQHF
TRBV9,TRBD1,TRBJ1-1,NA,TGTGCCAGCAGCGGGGGGACAGGGCAAGTAAGGGAAGCTTTCTTT,CASSGGTGQVREAFF
TRBV29-1,TRBD1,TRBJ2-7,NA,TGCAGCGTTGGCCCGGGACAGGGGGCGGGCGAGCAGTACTTC,CSVGPGQGAGEQYF
TRBV4-1,TRBD1,TRBJ1-2,NA,TGCGCCAGCAGCCAAGGAATTTACAGGGGTGGCTACACCTTC,CASSQGIYRGGYTF
TRBV7-3,NA,TRBJ2-3,once,TGTGCCAGCAGCCCGGGGCAGGGCACAGATACGCAGTATTTT,CASSPGQGTDTQYF
TRBV29-1,TRBD1,TRBJ2-7,NA,TGCAGCGTTGAAGACGCGGTCAGGGGGCACTCCTACGAGCAGTACTTC,CSVEDAVRGHSYEQYF
TRBV27,NA,TRBJ1-1,once,TGTGCCAGCAGTTTAGGGCCAGGGACTGAAGCTTTCTTT,CASSLGPGTEAFF
TRBV7-3,NA,TRBJ1-3,NA,TGTGCCAGCAGCTTGGGGGACTCTGGAAACACCATATATTTT,CASSLGDSGNTIYF
TRBV10-3,NA,TRBJ2-6,once,TGTGCCATCAGTGAGTCCTCAGAAATTGCAGGGGCCAACGTCCTGACTTTC,CAISESSEIAGANVLTF
TRBV7-9,NA,TRBJ1-1,NA,TGTGCCAGCAGCTTACGAGGGACTGAAGCTTTCTTT,CASSLRGTEAFF
TRBV9,TRBD2,TRBJ2-3,NA,TGTGCCAGCAGCCCTCTGGTAGCGGGAGCGACCCCCACAGATACGCAGTATTTT,CASSPLVAGATPTDTQYF
TRBV9,NA,TRBJ1-1,NA,TGTGCCAGCACGGGGGGAGCGAAAATGAACACTGAAGCTTTCTTT,CASTGGAKMNTEAFF
TRBV27,NA,TRBJ2-7,NA,TGTGCCAGCAGTTCGGGGCTAGCGAGTTACGAGCAGTACTTC,CASSSGLASYEQYF
TRBV7-6,NA,TRBJ2-7,NA,TGTGCCAGCAGCTTAGGGCAGATCTCCTACGAGCAGTACTTC,CASSLGQISYEQYF
TRBV4-1,NA,TRBJ2-1,NA,TGCGCCAGCAGCCAGGCCCGGGGTGAGCAGTTCTTC,CASSQARGEQFF
TRBV4-1,NA,TRBJ2-1,few,TGCGCCAGCAGCCACTATTTGGACAGTCCCTACAATGAGCAGTTCTTC,CASSHYLDSPYNEQFF
TRBV21-1,NA,TRBJ1-1,NA,TGTGCCAGCAGCAAAGGGGATGGGACAGGGATGAACACTGAAGCTTTCTTT,CASSKGDGTGMNTEAFF
TRBV19,TRBD1,TRBJ1-1,NA,TGTGCCAGTAGTATGGGACAGATGAACACTGAAGCTTTCTTT,CASSMGQMNTEAFF
TRBV7-9,TRBD1,TRBJ2-7,few,TGTGCCAGCAGGGCCACAGGGGGCCACGAGCAGTACTTC,CASRATGGHEQYF
TRBV7-6,NA,TRBJ2-1,NA,TGTGCCAGCAGCTTAGCGGGGGGGCCAGGGAATGAGCAGTTCTTC,CASSLAGGPGNEQFF
TRBV11-2,NA,TRBJ1-1,once,TGTGCCAGCAGCAGTAATGTGAACACTGAAGCTTTCTTT,CASSSNVNTEAFF
TRBV5-4,TRBD1,TRBJ1-1,NA,TGTGCCAGCATTGGCTCCGGGGACAGGGGTACGAACACTGAAGCTTTCTTT,CASIGSGDRGTNTEAFF
TRBV5-1,TRBD1,TRBJ2-7,NA,TGCGCCAGCAGCTTGGGGACAGGGGGCGCGATTTCCTACGAGCAGTACTTC,CASSLGTGGAISYEQYF
TRBV28,TRBD1,TRBJ2-2,NA,TGTGCCAGCACAATGGTTGGGACAGGGGAAACCGGGGAGCTGTTTTTT,CASTMVGTGETGELFF
TRBV6-6,TRBD1,TRBJ2-7,NA,TGTGCCAGCAGTCTAACTGGACAGGGCCCCTCCTACGAGCAGTACTTC,CASSLTGQGPSYEQYF
TRBV7-2,NA,TRBJ2-3,NA,TGTGCCAGCAGCTTACCTGAAGGGGAAGGGGCAGATACGCAGTATTTT,CASSLPEGEGADTQYF
TRBV5-1,NA,TRBJ1-6,NA,TGCGCCAGCAGCGAGGACGTGGCCTATAATTCACCCCTCCACTTT,CASSEDVAYNSPLHF
TRBV27,NA,TRBJ1-2,few,TGTGCCAGCAGTAAGGGACGGCTTGAGGGCTACACCTTC,CASSKGRLEGYTF